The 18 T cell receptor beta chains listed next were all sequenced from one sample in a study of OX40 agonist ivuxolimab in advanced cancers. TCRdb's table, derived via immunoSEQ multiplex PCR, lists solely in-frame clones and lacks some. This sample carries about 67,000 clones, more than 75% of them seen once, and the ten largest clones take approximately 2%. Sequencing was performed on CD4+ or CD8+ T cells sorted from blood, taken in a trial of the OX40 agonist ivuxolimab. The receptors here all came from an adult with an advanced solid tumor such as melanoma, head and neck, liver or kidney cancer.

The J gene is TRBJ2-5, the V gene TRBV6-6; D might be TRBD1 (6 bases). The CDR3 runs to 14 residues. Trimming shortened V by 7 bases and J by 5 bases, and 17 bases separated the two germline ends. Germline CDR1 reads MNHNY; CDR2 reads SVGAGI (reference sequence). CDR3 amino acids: CASTERQGSETQYF. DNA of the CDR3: TGTGCCAGCACCGAGAGGCAGGGGAGCGAGACCCAGTACTTC.

The DNA for the CDR3 is TGTGCCAGCAGCTTAGAGGTAGAGAACACTGAAGCTTTCTTT. Amino acids: CASSLEVENTEAFF. The chain uses TRBV7-2 and TRBJ1-1, with D uncertain. Between the trimmed V and J ends, which lost 1 base and 1 base, there was a span of 7 bases. Germline V gives CDR1 SGHTA, CDR2 FQGNSA. This CDR3 has 14 amino acids.

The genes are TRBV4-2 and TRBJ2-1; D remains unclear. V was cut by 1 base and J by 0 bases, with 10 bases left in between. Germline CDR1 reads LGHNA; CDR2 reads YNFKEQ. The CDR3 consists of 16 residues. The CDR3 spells CASSQAGLSSYNEQFF. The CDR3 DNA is TGTGCCAGCAGCCAAGCGGGCCTCAGCTCCTACAATGAGCAGTTCTTC.

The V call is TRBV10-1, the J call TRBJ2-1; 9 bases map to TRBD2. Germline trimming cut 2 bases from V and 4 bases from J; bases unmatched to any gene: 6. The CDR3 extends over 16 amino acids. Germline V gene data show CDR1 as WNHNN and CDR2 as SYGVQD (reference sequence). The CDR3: CASSEPQTSGYNEQFF. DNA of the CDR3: TGCGCCAGCAGTGAGCCCCAGACTAGCGGTTACAATGAGCAGTTCTTC.

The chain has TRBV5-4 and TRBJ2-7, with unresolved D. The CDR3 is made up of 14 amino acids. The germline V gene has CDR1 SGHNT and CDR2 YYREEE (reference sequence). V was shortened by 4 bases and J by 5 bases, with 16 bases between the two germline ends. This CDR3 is CASSPSRNRDEQYF. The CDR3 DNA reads TGTGCCAGCAGCCCGTCCCGGAACCGGGACGAGCAGTACTTC.

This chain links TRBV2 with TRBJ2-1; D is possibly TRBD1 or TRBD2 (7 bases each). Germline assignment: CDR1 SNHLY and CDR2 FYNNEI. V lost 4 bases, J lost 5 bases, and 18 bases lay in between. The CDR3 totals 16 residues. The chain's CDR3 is CASSAIFRGGHNEQFF. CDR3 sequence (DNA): TGTGCCAGCAGTGCGATCTTCAGGGGGGGCCACAATGAGCAGTTCTTC.

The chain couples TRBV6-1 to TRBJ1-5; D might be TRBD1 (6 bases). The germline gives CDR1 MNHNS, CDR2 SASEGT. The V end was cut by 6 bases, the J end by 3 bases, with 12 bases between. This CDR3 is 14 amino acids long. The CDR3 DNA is TGTGCCAGCAGACGACAGGTTTCCAATCAGCCCCAGCATTTT. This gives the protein CASRRQVSNQPQHF.

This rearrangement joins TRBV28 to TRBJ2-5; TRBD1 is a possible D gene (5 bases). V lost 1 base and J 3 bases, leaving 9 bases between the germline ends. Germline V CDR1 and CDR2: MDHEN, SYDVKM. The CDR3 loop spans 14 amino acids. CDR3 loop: CASSLSGNEETQYF. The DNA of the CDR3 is TGTGCCAGCAGTTTATCAGGGAATGAAGAGACCCAGTACTTC.

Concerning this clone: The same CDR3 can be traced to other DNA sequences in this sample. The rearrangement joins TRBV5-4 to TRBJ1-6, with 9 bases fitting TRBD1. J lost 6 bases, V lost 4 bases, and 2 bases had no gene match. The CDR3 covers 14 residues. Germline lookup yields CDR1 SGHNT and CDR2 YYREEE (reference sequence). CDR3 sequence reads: CASSPGQGNSPLHF. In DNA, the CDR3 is TGTGCCAGCAGCCCGGGACAGGGTAATTCACCCCTCCACTTT.

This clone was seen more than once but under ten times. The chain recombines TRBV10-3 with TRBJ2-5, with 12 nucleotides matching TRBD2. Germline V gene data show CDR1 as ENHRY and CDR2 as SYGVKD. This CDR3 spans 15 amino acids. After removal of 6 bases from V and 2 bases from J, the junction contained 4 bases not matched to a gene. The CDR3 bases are TGTGCCATCAGCCTAGGACTAGCGGGACAAGAGACCCAGTACTTC. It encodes CAISLGLAGQETQYF.

The CDR3 DNA sequence: TGTGCCAGCAGCGTAGATGAGGGGATAATGGCGGGCGAGCAGTACTTC. It yields the protein CASSVDEGIMAGEQYF. This chain joins TRBV9 and TRBJ2-7, with D perhaps matching TRBD1 or TRBD2 (5 bases each). From germline, CDR1 is SGDLS and CDR2 YYNGEE. This CDR3 has 16 residues. Trimming left V 0 bases short and J 6 bases short, with 19 bases between.

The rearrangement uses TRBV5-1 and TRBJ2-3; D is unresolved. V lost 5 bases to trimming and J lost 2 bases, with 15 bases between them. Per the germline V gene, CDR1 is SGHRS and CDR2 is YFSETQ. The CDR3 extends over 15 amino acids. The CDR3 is CASRAAVSLTDTQYF. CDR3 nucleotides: TGCGCCAGCAGAGCTGCCGTCTCCCTCACAGATACGCAGTATTTT.

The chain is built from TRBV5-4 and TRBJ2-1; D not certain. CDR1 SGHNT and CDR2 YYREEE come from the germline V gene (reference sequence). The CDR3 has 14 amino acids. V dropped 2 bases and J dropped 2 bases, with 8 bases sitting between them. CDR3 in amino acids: CASSLVPPYNEQFF. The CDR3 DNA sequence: TGTGCCAGCAGCTTAGTCCCTCCCTACAATGAGCAGTTCTTC.

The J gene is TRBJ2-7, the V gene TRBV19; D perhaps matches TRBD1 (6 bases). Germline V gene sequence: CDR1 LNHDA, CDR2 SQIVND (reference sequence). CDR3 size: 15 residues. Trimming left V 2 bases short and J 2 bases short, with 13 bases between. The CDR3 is CASSIIGRTAYEQYF. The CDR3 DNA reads TGTGCCAGTAGTATAATCGGCAGGACAGCCTACGAGCAGTACTTC.

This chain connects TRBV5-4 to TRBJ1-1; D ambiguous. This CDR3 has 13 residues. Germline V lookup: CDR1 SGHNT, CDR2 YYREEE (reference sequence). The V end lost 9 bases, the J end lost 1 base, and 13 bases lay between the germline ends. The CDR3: CATTPGGNTEAFF. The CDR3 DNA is TGTGCCACTACCCCCGGAGGGAACACTGAAGCTTTCTTT.

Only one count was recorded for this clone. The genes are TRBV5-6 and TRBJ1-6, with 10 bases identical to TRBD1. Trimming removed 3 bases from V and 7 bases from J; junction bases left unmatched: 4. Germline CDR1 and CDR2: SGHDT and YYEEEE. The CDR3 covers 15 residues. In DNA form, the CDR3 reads TGTGCCAGCAGCTCACTGGGACAGGGGAATTCACCCCTCCACTTT. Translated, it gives CASSSLGQGNSPLHF.

This CDR3 reads CASSQQTGSGNTIYF. CDR3 nucleotide sequence: TGTGCCAGCAGTCAGCAGACAGGCTCTGGAAACACCATATATTTT. The chain carries TRBV6-5 and TRBJ1-3; D possibly corresponds to TRBD1 (6 bases). V lost 5 bases to trimming and J lost 0 bases, with 11 bases between them. CDR1 is MNHEY and CDR2 is SVGAGI in the germline V gene. This CDR3 region has 15 residues.

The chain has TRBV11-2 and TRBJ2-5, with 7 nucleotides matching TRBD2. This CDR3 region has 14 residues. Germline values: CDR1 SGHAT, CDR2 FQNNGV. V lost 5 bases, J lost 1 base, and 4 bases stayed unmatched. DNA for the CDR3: TGTGCCAGCAGCCGCCGGGGGGTCCAAGAGACCCAGTACTTC. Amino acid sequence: CASSRRGVQETQYF.